These 14 T cell receptor beta chains originate from one sample sequenced in a study of post-analysis software for immune sequencing data. Study-wide points: TRBV5-6, TRBV5-1 and TRBV20-1 were among 4 or 5 TRBV segments more frequent in patients than controls.

The antigens of these receptors remain unknown. Unique molecular identifiers were built into the TCR beta cDNA libraries. In TCRdb, the PCR reads were re-called with MiXCR into one record per CDR3 protein. The sample shows about half a million distinct CDR3 sequences, about a third of them seen only once. Sequencing used blood. All receptors come from a girl under 18 with multiple sclerosis.

The chain recombines TRBV2 with TRBJ2-3, with TRBD1 identical over 7 bases. The CDR3 consists of 14 residues. CDR1 SNHLY and CDR2 FYNNEI come from the germline V gene. Losses at the gene ends were 10 bases for V and 6 bases for J; bases not matched to a gene: 13. CDR3 nucleotide sequence: TGTGCCACCACGAGCCGGGACAGCCCTGATACGCAGTATTTT. Translation: CATTSRDSPDTQYF.

The rearrangement uses TRBV6-1 and TRBJ1-1; tentative D call: TRBD1 (6 bases). The V gene lost 3 bases and the J gene lost 1 base, with 6 bases spanning the gap. This CDR3 is built from 13 residues. The germline CDR1 and CDR2 sequences are MNHNS and SASEGT. The CDR3 nucleotides read TGTGCCAGCAGTGAGACAGGGAACACTGAAGCTTTCTTT. It specifies CASSETGNTEAFF.

This clonotype has a handful of counts. The V and J genes are TRBV20-1 and TRBJ2-1; D is unclear. CDR1 is DFQATT and CDR2 is SNEGSKA in the germline V gene (reference sequence). The CDR3 loop spans 16 amino acids. Trimming removed 0 bases from V and 8 bases from J, with 20 bases in between. The CDR3 loop reads CSARDQRQELRHEQFF. CDR3 coding DNA: TGCAGTGCTAGAGATCAAAGGCAGGAGCTCCGGCATGAGCAGTTCTTC.

This chain links TRBV20-1 with TRBJ2-7, with D uncertain. The V gene's germline CDR1 is DFQATT and CDR2 SNEGSKA (reference sequence). The V end lost 0 bases, the J end lost 1 base, and 7 bases lay between the germline ends. This CDR3 region has 13 residues. CDR3 amino acids: CSAREVSSYEQYF. The CDR3 DNA reads as TGCAGTGCTAGAGAGGTATCTTCCTACGAGCAGTACTTC.

There are many counts of this clonotype. The CDR3 coding sequence is TGCAGTGCTAGCATCTCGGGGGAGCGGTGGGAGACCCAGTACTTC. It encodes CSASISGERWETQYF. The chain recombines TRBV20-1 with TRBJ2-5; possibly TRBD2 for D (6 bases). Trimming shortened V by 3 bases and J by 5 bases, and 19 bases separated the two germline ends. Germline V gene sequence: CDR1 DFQATT, CDR2 SNEGSKA (reference sequence). The CDR3 is 15 residues long.

A few counts support this clonotype. The genes are TRBV5-1 and TRBJ1-2; maybe TRBD1 (6 bases). V lost 0 bases to trimming and J lost 7 bases, with 19 bases between them. This CDR3 comprises 16 residues. Germline V lookup: CDR1 SGHRS, CDR2 YFSETQ. CDR3 in DNA: TGCGCCAGCAGCTTGGGTACAGGGAGTAGACTCACTGGCTACACCTTC. Translated: CASSLGTGSRLTGYTF.

The chain joins TRBV4-1 to TRBJ2-7, with D perhaps being TRBD1 or TRBD2 (5 bases each). The CDR3 runs to 15 residues. Germline CDR1 reads MGHRA; CDR2 reads YSYEKL. Trimming took 5 bases from V and 4 from J, leaving 18 bases between them. The CDR3 reads CASSSDPWGGYEQYF. The CDR3 coding sequence is TGCGCCAGCAGCTCTGACCCCTGGGGCGGGTACGAGCAGTACTTC.

The chain carries TRBV28 and TRBJ2-4, with 11 bases aligning to TRBD1. There are 16 residues in the CDR3. Trimming at V came to 2 bases and at J to 6 bases, leaving 6 bases not matched to a gene. CDR1 and CDR2 (germline): MDHEN, SYDVKM. The CDR3 here is CASSLEGQGVSNIQYF. In DNA, the CDR3 is TGTGCCAGCAGTTTAGAGGGACAGGGGGTGTCAAACATTCAGTACTTC.

The V call is TRBV15, the J call TRBJ2-7; possible D gene TRBD2, 6 bases. Germline CDR1 and CDR2: LNHNV and YYDKDF (reference sequence). V shed 0 bases and J shed 3 bases, with 18 bases lying between them. The CDR3 is 17 amino acids. CDR3 residues: CATSRDKGGMLGYEQYF. The CDR3 nucleotides are TGTGCCACCAGCAGAGATAAGGGCGGGATGCTGGGCTACGAGCAGTACTTC.

The count of this clonotype is one. The gene calls are TRBV10-2 and TRBJ1-2, with D uncertain. Deletions cut 2 bases from V and 6 bases from J, with 13 bases between. The CDR3 runs 14 residues. Germline V gives CDR1 WSHSY, CDR2 SAAADI. The CDR3 reads CASSEARATHGYTF. The CDR3 nucleotides are TGCGCCAGCAGTGAGGCCCGGGCCACCCATGGCTACACCTTC.

In its sample, this clonotype was seen a few times. The gene calls are TRBV7-8 and TRBJ2-1; D call uncertain. Trimming left V 2 bases short and J 8 bases short, with 19 bases between. Per germline, CDR1 SGHVS and CDR2 FQNEAQ. CDR3 size: 16 residues. The CDR3 DNA sequence: TGTGCCAGCAGCTTACATAGCTCAGCAAAAACCGATGAGCAGTTCTTC. It is translated as CASSLHSSAKTDEQFF. The full variable domain, rest sourced from reference TRBV7-8 and TRBJ2-1, is GAGVSQSPRYKVAKRGQDVALRCDPISGHVSLFWYQQALGQGPEFLTYFQNEAQLDKSGLPSDRFFAERPEGSVSTLKIQRTQQEDSAVYLCASSLHSSAKTDEQFFGPGTRLTVL.

This clonotype was found a few times. The chain couples TRBV5-8 to TRBJ2-4, with no clear D. Trimming cost V 1 base and J 0 bases, with 17 bases left between them. The CDR3 spans 18 residues. The V gene's germline CDR1 is SGHTS and CDR2 YDEGEE. DNA for the CDR3: TGTGCCAGCAGCTTGTCTATCGACCTTGCGACAGCCAAAAACATTCAGTACTTC. This translates into CASSLSIDLATAKNIQYF.

This clonotype showed up just a few times. This chain connects TRBV6-2 or TRBV6-3 to TRBJ2-1, with 7 bases aligning to TRBD2. Germline loops: CDR1 MNHEY, CDR2 SVGEGT. This CDR3 is built from 15 residues. Losses at the gene ends were 3 bases for V and 0 bases for J; bases not matched to a gene: 2. As DNA, the CDR3 is TGTGCCAGCAGTTATGTAGCGGGCTCCTACAATGAGCAGTTCTTC. It yields the protein CASSYVAGSYNEQFF.

The chain couples TRBV29-1 to TRBJ1-2; perhaps TRBD1 as D (6 bases). Trimming stripped 0 bases from V and 4 bases from J, with 27 bases between. The CDR3 runs 19 residues. Germline V CDR1 and CDR2: SQVTM, ANQGSEA. The CDR3, as DNA: TGCAGCGTTGAAGATCCGAAGCCGGGGGCTGCCGCCCAGGGCTATGGCTACACCTTC. Translated, it gives CSVEDPKPGAAAQGYGYTF.